Following are 2 T cell receptor beta chains from one sample sequenced in a study of identifying expanded T cells in peripheral blood. Using immunoSEQ multiplex PCR, the repertoire was profiled, and TCRdb retains in-frame clones only, with some absent. In the table there are about 78,000 clones, about four fifths of which are singletons. The sequencing sample was made of blood. These receptors were taken from a person aged 18 to 70 in good health.

This chain connects TRBV28 to TRBJ1-3; D not resolved. Germline V gene lookup returns CDR1 MDHEN and CDR2 SYDVKM. V lost 2 bases and J lost 4, with 3 bases in between. This CDR3 is 12 amino acids long. CDR3 amino acids: CASSLPGNTIYF. CDR3 coding DNA: TGTGCCAGCAGTTTACCCGGAAACACCATATATTTT.

This clone was observed a single time. The rearrangement links TRBV19 to TRBJ1-1; a possible D gene is TRBD1 (5 bases). V lost 6 bases and J 2 bases, leaving 16 bases between the germline ends. This CDR3 region has 15 residues. The germline CDR1 and CDR2 sequences are LNHDA and SQIVND (reference sequence). The CDR3 is CASRPRGGPNTEAFF. The CDR3 DNA follows: TGTGCCAGTAGACCCCGGGGGGGTCCCAACACTGAAGCTTTCTTT.